Listed below are T cell receptor beta chains from one sample, sequenced in a study of CD8 T cells in ankylosing spondylitis. TCRdb independently ran MiXCR on the 5' RACE reads; one entry per CDR3 protein. The data show about 90,000 distinct CDR3 sequences, with around 8.5% seen just once and 30% held by the top ten. The specimen sequenced was blood, either unsorted or a sorted T cell fraction (not recorded which). The source is a male donor with ankylosing spondylitis. Each CDR3 is given with its conserved first and last residue. The order of the fields is J gene, clone size, V gene, D gene, CDR3 DNA, CDR3 protein. The D gene is left open where the match is weak. Rows give clone size only sometimes, using once, few, many, or a class for an expanded clone.

TRBJ2-3 many TRBV7-8 TRBD2 TGTGCCAGCAGCTTAGGCCTAGCGGGCGACACAGATACGCAGTATTTT CASSLGLAGDTDTQYF
TRBJ1-6 few TRBV5-6 . TGTGCCAGCAGCTCGGAGGGCGCGGTGTATAATTCACCCCTCCACTTT CASSSEGAVYNSPLHF
TRBJ2-3 few TRBV7-9 TRBD2 TGTGCCAGCATGACTTCTAGCGGGAGGGCTACAGATACGCAGTATTTT CASMTSSGRATDTQYF
TRBJ2-3 . TRBV6-4 TRBD2 TGTGCCAGCAGTGCGGGGACTAGCGGGCCCACAGATACGCAGTATTTT CASSAGTSGPTDTQYF
TRBJ2-7 . TRBV27 . TGTGCCAGCAGTCCGGACGCGTACGAGCAGTACTTC CASSPDAYEQYF
TRBJ2-5 few TRBV11-2 . TGTGCCAGCAGCTTAGCTTGGCTGGAAGAGACCCAGTACTTC CASSLAWLEETQYF
TRBJ2-7 once TRBV2 TRBD2 TGTGCCAGCACCGTACTAGCGGGAGGGCTTAACTACGAGCAGTACTTC CASTVLAGGLNYEQYF
TRBJ2-7 few TRBV5-1 . TGCGCCAGCAGCCCGGGGCGTGAGAGGTACGAGCAGTACTTC CASSPGRERYEQYF
TRBJ2-1 many TRBV18 TRBD1 TGTGCCAGCTCACCAGGACAGGGGAGCTCCTACAATGAGCAGTTCTTC CASSPGQGSSYNEQFF
TRBJ2-2 many TRBV7-2 TRBD2 TGTGCCAGCAGCTCCGCCGGCGGGAGACTGTTTTTT CASSSAGGRLFF